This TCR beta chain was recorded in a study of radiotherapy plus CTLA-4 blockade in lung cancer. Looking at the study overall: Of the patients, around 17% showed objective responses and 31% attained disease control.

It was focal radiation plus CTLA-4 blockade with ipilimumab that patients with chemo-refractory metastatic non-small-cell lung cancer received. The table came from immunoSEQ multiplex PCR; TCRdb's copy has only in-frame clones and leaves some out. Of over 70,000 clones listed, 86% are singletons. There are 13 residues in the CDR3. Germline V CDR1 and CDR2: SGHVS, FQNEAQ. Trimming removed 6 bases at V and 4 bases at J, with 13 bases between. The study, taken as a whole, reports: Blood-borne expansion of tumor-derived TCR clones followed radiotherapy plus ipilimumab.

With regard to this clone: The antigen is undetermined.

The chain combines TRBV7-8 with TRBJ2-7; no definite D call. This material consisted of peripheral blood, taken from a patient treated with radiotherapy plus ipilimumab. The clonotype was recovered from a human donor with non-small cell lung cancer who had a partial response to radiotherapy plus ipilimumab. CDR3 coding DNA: TGTGCCAGCAGTGAGAGACGGGTATACGAGCAGTACTTC. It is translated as CASSERRVYEQYF.